A selection of T cell receptor beta chains follows, all from one sample in a study of T cell repertoires in cytomegalovirus infection. TCRdb ran MiXCR on the reads and lists one entry per CDR3 protein. The sample records about 680,000 distinct CDR3 sequences, more than 20% being singletons. The source material was CD8+ T cells from PBMCs. The receptors originated from a human donor in good health (CMV status not recorded). Some clones in this sample may be carry-over from other donors' samples. CDR3s include the opening cysteine and the closing phenylalanine or tryptophan. The order of the fields is V gene, J gene, D gene, clone size, CDR3 protein, CDR3 DNA. D genes are given only for firm matches. The size entry is marked missing in some rows and otherwise reads once, few, many or a size class.

v_gene: TRBV14
j_gene: TRBJ2-1
d_gene: -
abundance: few
CDR3aa: CASSQVIGSDEQFF
CDR3nt: TGTGCCAGCAGCCAAGTCATCGGGTCCGATGAGCAGTTCTTC

v_gene: TRBV7-9
j_gene: TRBJ2-1
d_gene: TRBD2
abundance: many
CDR3aa: CASSVTSGGAVDEQFF
CDR3nt: TGTGCCAGCAGCGTGACTAGCGGGGGGGCCGTCGATGAGCAGTTCTTC

v_gene: TRBV24-1
j_gene: TRBJ2-5
d_gene: TRBD1
abundance: -
CDR3aa: CATSDWRPGTEIQETQYF
CDR3nt: TGTGCCACCAGTGATTGGCGCCCCGGGACAGAGATACAAGAGACCCAGTACTTC

v_gene: TRBV20-1
j_gene: TRBJ2-7
d_gene: TRBD1
abundance: once
CDR3aa: CSARWTGHNEQYF
CDR3nt: TGCAGTGCTAGGTGGACAGGGCACAACGAGCAGTACTTC

v_gene: TRBV7-7
j_gene: TRBJ1-3
d_gene: -
abundance: many
CDR3aa: CASSSSPRNTIYF
CDR3nt: TGTGCTAGCAGCTCCAGCCCCCGGAACACCATATATTTT

v_gene: TRBV7-8
j_gene: TRBJ2-5
d_gene: TRBD2
abundance: many
CDR3aa: CAGSDSGGLQETQYF
CDR3nt: TGTGCCGGGTCCGATAGCGGGGGGCTGCAAGAGACCCAGTACTTC

v_gene: TRBV15
j_gene: TRBJ2-2
d_gene: TRBD2
abundance: -
CDR3aa: CATSRSRAGGKGGELFF
CDR3nt: TGTGCCACCAGCAGATCCCGTGCGGGGGGGAAGGGCGGGGAGCTGTTTTTT

v_gene: TRBV12-3/TRBV12-4
j_gene: TRBJ2-5
d_gene: -
abundance: many
CDR3aa: CASSLAGDQETQYF
CDR3nt: TGTGCCAGCAGTTTAGCGGGTGACCAAGAGACCCAGTACTTC

v_gene: TRBV6-5
j_gene: TRBJ2-7
d_gene: -
abundance: -
CDR3aa: CASSFPPGSEEQYF
CDR3nt: TGTGCCAGCAGTTTTCCCCCAGGGAGCGAGGAGCAGTACTTC

v_gene: TRBV27
j_gene: TRBJ2-1
d_gene: TRBD2
abundance: -
CDR3aa: CASSPLEAGGYNEQFF
CDR3nt: TGTGCCAGCAGTCCCTTAGAGGCGGGGGGCTACAATGAGCAGTTCTTC

v_gene: TRBV7-6
j_gene: TRBJ2-7
d_gene: -
abundance: many
CDR3aa: CASSTVAIFGEQYF
CDR3nt: TGTGCCAGCAGCACCGTAGCGATATTCGGCGAGCAGTACTTC

v_gene: TRBV4-2
j_gene: TRBJ2-2
d_gene: -
abundance: -
CDR3aa: CASSQDGRELFF
CDR3nt: TGTGCCAGCAGCCAAGATGGAAGGGAGCTGTTTTTT

v_gene: TRBV15
j_gene: TRBJ1-2
d_gene: -
abundance: -
CDR3aa: CATSRGGEGGYTF
CDR3nt: TGTGCCACCAGCAGAGGGGGCGAGGGAGGCTACACCTTC

v_gene: TRBV7-9
j_gene: TRBJ2-7
d_gene: -
abundance: few
CDR3aa: CASSFVSPYEQYF
CDR3nt: TGTGCCAGCAGCTTCGTCAGCCCCTACGAGCAGTACTTC

v_gene: TRBV29-1
j_gene: TRBJ1-2
d_gene: -
abundance: -
CDR3aa: CSVEGGRTGGYTF
CDR3nt: TGCAGCGTTGAAGGTGGACGGACCGGGGGCTACACCTTC

v_gene: TRBV19
j_gene: TRBJ2-1
d_gene: -
abundance: -
CDR3aa: CASSSRALKSAGNEQFF
CDR3nt: TGTGCCAGTAGTTCCCGGGCCTTAAAATCGGCCGGCAATGAGCAGTTCTTC

v_gene: TRBV7-6
j_gene: TRBJ2-1
d_gene: TRBD2
abundance: many
CDR3aa: CASSPGGPVEQFF
CDR3nt: TGTGCCAGCAGCCCGGGGGGGCCGGTTGAGCAGTTCTTC

v_gene: TRBV28
j_gene: TRBJ2-5
d_gene: TRBD1
abundance: -
CDR3aa: CASSLPLRDSIRETQYF
CDR3nt: TGTGCCAGCAGTTTACCCTTGAGGGACAGTATACGGGAGACCCAGTACTTC

v_gene: TRBV7-2
j_gene: TRBJ2-5
d_gene: TRBD1
abundance: many
CDR3aa: CASSPQGARKTQYF
CDR3nt: TGTGCCAGCAGCCCCCAGGGGGCGAGGAAGACCCAGTACTTC

v_gene: TRBV12-3/TRBV12-4
j_gene: TRBJ2-1
d_gene: -
abundance: -
CDR3aa: CASSHPTGDRSYNEQFF
CDR3nt: TGTGCCAGCAGTCACCCGACGGGGGACCGCTCCTACAATGAGCAGTTCTTC